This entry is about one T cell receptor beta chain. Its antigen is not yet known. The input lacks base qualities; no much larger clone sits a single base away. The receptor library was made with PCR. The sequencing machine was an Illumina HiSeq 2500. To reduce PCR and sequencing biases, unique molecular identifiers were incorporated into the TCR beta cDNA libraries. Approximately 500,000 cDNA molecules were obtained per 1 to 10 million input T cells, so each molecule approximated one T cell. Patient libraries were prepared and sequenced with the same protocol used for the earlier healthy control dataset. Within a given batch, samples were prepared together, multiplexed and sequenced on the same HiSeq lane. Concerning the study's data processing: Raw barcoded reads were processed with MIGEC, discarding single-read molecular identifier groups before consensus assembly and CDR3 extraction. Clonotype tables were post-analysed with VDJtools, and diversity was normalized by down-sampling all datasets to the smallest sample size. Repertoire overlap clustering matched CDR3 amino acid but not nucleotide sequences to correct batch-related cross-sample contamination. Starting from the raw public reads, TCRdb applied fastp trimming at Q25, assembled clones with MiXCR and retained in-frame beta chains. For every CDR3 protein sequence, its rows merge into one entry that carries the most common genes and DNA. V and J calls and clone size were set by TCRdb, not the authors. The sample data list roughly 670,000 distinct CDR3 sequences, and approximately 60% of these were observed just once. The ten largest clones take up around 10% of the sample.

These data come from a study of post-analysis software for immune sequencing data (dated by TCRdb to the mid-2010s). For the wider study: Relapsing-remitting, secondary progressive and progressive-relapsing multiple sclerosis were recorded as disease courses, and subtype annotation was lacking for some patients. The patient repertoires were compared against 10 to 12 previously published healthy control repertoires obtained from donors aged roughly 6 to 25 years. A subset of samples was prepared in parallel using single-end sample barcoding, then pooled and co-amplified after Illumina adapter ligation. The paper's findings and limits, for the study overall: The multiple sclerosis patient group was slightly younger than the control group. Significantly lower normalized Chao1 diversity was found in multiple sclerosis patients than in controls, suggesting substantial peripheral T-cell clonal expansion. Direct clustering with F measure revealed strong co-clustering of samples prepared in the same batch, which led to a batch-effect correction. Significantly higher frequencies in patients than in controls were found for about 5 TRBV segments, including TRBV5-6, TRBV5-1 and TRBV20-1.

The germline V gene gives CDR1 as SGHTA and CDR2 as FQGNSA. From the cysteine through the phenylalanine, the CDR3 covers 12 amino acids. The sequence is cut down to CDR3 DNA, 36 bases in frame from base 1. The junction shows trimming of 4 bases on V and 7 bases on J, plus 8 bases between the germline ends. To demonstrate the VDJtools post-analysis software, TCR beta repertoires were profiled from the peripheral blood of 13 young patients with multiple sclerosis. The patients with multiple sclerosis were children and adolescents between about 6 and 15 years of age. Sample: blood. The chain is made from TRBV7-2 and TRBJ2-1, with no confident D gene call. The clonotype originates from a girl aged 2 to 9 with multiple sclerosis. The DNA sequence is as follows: TGTGCCAGCAGCTCTGTTCCTAATGAGCAGTTCTTC. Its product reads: CASSSVPNEQFF.